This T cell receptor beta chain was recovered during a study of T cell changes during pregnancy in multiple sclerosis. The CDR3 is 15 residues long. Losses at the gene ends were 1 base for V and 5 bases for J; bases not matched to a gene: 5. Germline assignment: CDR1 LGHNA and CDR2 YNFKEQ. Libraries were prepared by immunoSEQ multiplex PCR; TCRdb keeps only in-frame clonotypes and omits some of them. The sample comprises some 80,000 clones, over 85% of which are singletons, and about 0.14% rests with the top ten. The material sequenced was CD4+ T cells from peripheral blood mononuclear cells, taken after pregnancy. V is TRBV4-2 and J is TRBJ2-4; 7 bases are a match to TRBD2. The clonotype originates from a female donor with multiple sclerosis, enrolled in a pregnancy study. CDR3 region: CASSQGGGSENIQYF. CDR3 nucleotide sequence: TGTGCCAGCAGCCAAGGGGGCGGGAGTGAAAACATTCAGTACTTC.